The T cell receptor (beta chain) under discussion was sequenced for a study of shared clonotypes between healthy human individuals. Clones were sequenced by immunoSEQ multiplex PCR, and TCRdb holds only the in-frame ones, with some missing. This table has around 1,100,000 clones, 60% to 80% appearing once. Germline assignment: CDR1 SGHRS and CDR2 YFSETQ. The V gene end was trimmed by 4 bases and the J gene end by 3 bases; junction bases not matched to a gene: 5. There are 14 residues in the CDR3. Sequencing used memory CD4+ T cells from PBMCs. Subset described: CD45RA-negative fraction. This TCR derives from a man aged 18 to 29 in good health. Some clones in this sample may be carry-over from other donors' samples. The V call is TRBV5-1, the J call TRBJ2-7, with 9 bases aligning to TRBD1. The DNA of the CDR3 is TGCGCCAGCAGCGCGGGACAGGGCGACTACGAGCAGTACTTC. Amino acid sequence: CASSAGQGDYEQYF.